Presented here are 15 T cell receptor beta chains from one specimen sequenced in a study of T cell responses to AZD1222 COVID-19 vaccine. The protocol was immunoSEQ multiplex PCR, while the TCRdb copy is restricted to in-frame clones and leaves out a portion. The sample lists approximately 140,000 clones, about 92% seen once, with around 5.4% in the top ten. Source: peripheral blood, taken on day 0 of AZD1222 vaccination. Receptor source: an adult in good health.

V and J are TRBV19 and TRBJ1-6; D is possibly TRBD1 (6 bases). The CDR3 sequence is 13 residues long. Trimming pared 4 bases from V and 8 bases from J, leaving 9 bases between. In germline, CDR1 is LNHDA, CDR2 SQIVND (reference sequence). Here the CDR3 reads CASSTGVDSPLHF. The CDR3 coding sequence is TGTGCCAGTAGTACAGGGGTGGATTCACCCCTCCACTTT.

DNA for the CDR3: TGTGCCAGCAGTTACGTCGGGGGGGGAGGGGAGCAGTACTTC. Its protein product is CASSYVGGGGEQYF. The chain employs TRBV6-6 and TRBJ2-7, with 8 bases lining up with TRBD2. This CDR3 spans 14 amino acids. The junction had 7 bases not matched to a gene; V was cut back by 2 bases and J by 7 bases. Germline loops: CDR1 MNHNY, CDR2 SVGAGI (reference sequence).

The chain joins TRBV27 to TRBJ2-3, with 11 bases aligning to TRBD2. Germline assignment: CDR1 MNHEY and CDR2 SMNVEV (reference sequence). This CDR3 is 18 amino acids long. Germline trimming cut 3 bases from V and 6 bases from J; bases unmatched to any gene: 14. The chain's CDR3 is CASSFGLAGGLLVDTQYF. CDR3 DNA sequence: TGTGCCAGCAGTTTTGGGCTAGCGGGGGGTCTCCTGGTGGATACGCAGTATTTT.

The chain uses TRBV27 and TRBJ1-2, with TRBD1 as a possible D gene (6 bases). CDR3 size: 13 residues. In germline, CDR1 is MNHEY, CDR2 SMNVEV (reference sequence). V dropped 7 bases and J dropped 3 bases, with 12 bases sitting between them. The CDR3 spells CASKGGGYYGYTF. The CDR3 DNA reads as TGTGCCAGCAAGGGGGGGGGCTACTATGGCTACACCTTC.

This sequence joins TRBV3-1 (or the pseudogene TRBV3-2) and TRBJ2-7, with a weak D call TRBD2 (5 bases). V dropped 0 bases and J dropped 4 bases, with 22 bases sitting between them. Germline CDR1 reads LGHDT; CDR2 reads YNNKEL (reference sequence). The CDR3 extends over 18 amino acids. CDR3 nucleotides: TGTGCCAGCAGCCAAGATCTGGTGGGCAGGCGGGCTCGGTACGAGCAGTACTTC. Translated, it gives CASSQDLVGRRARYEQYF.

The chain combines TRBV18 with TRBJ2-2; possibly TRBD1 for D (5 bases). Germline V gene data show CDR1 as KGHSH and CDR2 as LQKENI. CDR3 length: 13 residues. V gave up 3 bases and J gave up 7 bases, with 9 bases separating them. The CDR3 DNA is TGTGCCAGCTCACCGAACCAGGGCGGGGAGCTGTTTTTT. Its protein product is CASSPNQGGELFF.

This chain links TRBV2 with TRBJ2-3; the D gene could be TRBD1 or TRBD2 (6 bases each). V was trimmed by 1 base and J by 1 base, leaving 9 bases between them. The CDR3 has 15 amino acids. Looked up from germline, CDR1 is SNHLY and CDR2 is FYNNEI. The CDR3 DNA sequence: TGTGCCAGCAGTGAAGAGGAGGGGGGCACAGATACGCAGTATTTT. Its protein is CASSEEEGGTDTQYF.

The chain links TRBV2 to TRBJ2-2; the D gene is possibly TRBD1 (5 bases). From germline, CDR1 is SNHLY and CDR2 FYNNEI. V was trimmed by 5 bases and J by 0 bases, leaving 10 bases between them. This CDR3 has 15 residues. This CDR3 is CASSPQAANTGELFF. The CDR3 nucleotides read TGTGCCAGCAGTCCACAGGCGGCGAACACCGGGGAGCTGTTTTTT.

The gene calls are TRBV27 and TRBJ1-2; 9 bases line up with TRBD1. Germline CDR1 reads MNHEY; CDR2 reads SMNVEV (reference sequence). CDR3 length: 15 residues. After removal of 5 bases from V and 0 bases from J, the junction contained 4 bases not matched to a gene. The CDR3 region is CASSPDRGANYGYTF. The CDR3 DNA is TGTGCCAGCAGTCCCGACAGGGGGGCTAACTATGGCTACACCTTC.

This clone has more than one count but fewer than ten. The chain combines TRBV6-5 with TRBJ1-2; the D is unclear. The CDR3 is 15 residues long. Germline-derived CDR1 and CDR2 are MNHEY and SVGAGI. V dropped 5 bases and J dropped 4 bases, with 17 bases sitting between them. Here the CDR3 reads CASSPFEGSVYGYTF. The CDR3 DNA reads TGTGCCAGCAGTCCTTTCGAGGGATCCGTCTATGGCTACACCTTC.

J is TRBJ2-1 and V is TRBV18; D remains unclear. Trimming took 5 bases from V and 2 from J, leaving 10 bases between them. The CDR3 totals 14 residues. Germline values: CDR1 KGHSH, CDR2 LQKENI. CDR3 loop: CASSNLETYNEQFF. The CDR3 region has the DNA TGTGCCAGCTCAAACTTGGAGACCTACAATGAGCAGTTCTTC.

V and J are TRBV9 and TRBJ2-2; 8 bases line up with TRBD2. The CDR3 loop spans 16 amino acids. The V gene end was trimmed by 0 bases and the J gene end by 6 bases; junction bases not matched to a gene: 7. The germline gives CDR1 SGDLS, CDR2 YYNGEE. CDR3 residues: CASSVAPAGVPGELFF. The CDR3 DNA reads TGTGCCAGCAGCGTAGCGCCAGCGGGAGTACCCGGGGAGCTGTTTTTT.

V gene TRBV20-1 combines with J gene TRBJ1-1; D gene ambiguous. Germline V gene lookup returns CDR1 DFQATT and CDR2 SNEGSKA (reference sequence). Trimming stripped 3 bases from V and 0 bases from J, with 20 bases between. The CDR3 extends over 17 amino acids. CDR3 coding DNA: TGCAGTGCTAGTGGGGTGGGGTCCCATACTATGAACACTGAAGCTTTCTTT. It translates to CSASGVGSHTMNTEAFF.

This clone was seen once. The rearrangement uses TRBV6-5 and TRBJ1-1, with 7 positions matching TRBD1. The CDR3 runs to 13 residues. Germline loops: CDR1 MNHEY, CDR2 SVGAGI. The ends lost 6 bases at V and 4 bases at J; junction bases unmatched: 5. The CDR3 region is CASRGQGGTEAFF. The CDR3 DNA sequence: TGTGCCAGCAGGGGGCAGGGGGGCACTGAAGCTTTCTTT.

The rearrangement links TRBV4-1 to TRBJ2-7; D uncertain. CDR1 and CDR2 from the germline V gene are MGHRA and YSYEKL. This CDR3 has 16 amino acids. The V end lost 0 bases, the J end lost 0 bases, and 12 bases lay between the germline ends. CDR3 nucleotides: TGCGCCAGCAGCCAAGATTTCCAGGTTAACTCCTACGAGCAGTACTTC. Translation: CASSQDFQVNSYEQYF.